Shown below are 8 T cell receptor beta chains from a single sample sequenced in a study of T cell responses to AZD1222 COVID-19 vaccine. The table came from immunoSEQ multiplex PCR; TCRdb's copy has only in-frame clones and leaves some out. The sample consists of under 170,000 clones, about 93% of them appearing once. The source material was peripheral blood, sampled on day 0 of AZD1222 vaccination. These receptors originate from an adult in good health.

The DNA of the CDR3 is TGTGCCAGCAGTTACGGGGGTTCTCGCGCAAACACCATATATTTT. The encoded protein is CASSYGGSRANTIYF. This sequence joins TRBV6-2 or TRBV6-3 and TRBJ1-3; the D gene is possibly TRBD1 (5 bases). The length of the CDR3 is 15 residues. The V gene's germline CDR1 is MNHEY and CDR2 SVGEGT. V gave up 2 bases and J gave up 6 bases, with 14 bases separating them.

This clone was detected a few times. This chain connects TRBV19 to TRBJ2-2, with D uncertain. The germline V and J ends were trimmed by 8 bases and 3 bases, with 4 bases remaining between them. Germline V gives CDR1 LNHDA, CDR2 SQIVND (reference sequence). This CDR3 is built from 11 residues. CDR3 in amino acids: CASADTGELFF. For the CDR3, the DNA is TGTGCCAGTGCCGACACCGGGGAGCTGTTTTTT.

The J gene is TRBJ1-2, the V gene TRBV28; possible D gene TRBD1, 6 bases. The V gene lost 5 bases and the J gene lost 0 bases, with 10 bases spanning the gap. There are 14 residues in the CDR3. Germline V gene sequence: CDR1 MDHEN, CDR2 SYDVKM. In DNA, the CDR3 is TGTGCCAGCAGTGTAGACAGGACTAACTATGGCTACACCTTC. Protein sequence: CASSVDRTNYGYTF.

V and J are TRBV2 and TRBJ2-3; D gene uncertain. Per germline, CDR1 SNHLY and CDR2 FYNNEI. V was shortened by 0 bases and J by 3 bases, with 4 bases between the two germline ends. This CDR3 is 13 amino acids long. The CDR3 reads CASSEAGTDTQYF. The CDR3 region has the DNA TGTGCCAGCAGTGAAGCTGGAACAGATACGCAGTATTTT.

This chain joins TRBV27 and TRBJ1-1; the D is unclear. Germline lookup yields CDR1 MNHEY and CDR2 SMNVEV (reference sequence). There are 11 residues in the CDR3. V was cut by 10 bases and J by 6 bases, with 12 bases left in between. As DNA, the CDR3 is TGTGCCACCGCACCTTTCGCTGAAGCTTTCTTT. This encodes CATAPFAEAFF.

This chain links TRBV5-6 with TRBJ1-5, with 8 bases identical to TRBD1. The CDR3 sequence is 13 residues long. After removal of 3 bases from V and 6 bases from J, the junction contained 2 bases not matched to a gene. Germline CDR1 and CDR2: SGHDT and YYEEEE. The chain's CDR3 is CASSSGGGQPQHF. In DNA form, the CDR3 reads TGTGCCAGCAGCTCAGGGGGCGGTCAGCCCCAGCATTTT.

V usage is TRBV10-3 and J usage is TRBJ2-7; D possibly corresponds to TRBD1 (5 bases). The V gene's germline CDR1 is ENHRY and CDR2 SYGVKD. The CDR3 runs 12 residues. The ends were cut back, 4 bases at V and 4 bases at J, with 8 bases in the middle. The CDR3 region is CAISGAGYEQYV. In DNA form, the CDR3 reads TGTGCCATCAGTGGTGCAGGGTACGAGCAGTACGTC.

The J gene is TRBJ1-1, the V gene TRBV19; D call uncertain. CDR3 size: 12 residues. Per the germline V gene, CDR1 is LNHDA and CDR2 is SQIVND (reference sequence). V shed 7 bases and J shed 12 bases, with 18 bases lying between them. The chain's CDR3 is CASNDPGRGTFF. CDR3 DNA sequence: TGTGCCAGTAATGACCCCGGACGAGGAACTTTCTTT.